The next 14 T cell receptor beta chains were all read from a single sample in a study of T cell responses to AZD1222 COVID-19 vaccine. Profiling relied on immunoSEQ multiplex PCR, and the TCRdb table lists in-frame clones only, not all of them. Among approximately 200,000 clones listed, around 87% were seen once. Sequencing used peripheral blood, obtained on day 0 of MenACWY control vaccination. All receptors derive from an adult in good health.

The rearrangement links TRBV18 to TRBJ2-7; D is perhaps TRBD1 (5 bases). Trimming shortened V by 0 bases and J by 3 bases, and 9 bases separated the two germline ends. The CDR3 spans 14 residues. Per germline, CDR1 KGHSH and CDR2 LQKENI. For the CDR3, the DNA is TGTGCCAGCTCACCACCGGGGCACATCTACGAGCAGTACTTC. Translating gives CASSPPGHIYEQYF.

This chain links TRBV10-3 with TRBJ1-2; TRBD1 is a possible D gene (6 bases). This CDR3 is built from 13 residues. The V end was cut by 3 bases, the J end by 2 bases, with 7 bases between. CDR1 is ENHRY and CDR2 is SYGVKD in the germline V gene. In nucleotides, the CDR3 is TGTGCCATCAGTGATACAGGGAACTATGGCTACACCTTC. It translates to CAISDTGNYGYTF.

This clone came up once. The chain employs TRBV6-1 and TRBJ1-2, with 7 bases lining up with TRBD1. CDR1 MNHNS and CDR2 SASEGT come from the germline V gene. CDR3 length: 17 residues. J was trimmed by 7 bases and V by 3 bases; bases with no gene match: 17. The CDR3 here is CASSDGPKRDRTIGYTF. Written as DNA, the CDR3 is TGTGCCAGCAGTGATGGGCCCAAAAGGGACAGAACTATTGGCTACACCTTC.

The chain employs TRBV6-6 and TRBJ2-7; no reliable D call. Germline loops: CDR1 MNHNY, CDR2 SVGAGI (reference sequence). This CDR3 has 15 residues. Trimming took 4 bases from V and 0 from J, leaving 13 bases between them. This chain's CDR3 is CASSSPTLSSYEQYF. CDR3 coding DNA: TGTGCCAGCAGTTCCCCGACACTGAGCTCCTACGAGCAGTACTTC.

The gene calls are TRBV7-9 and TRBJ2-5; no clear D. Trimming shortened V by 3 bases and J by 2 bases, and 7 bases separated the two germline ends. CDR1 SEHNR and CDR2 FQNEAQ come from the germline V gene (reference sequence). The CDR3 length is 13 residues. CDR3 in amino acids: CASSFYGQETQYF. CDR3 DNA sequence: TGTGCCAGCAGCTTCTACGGTCAAGAGACCCAGTACTTC.

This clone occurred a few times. The CDR3 loop reads CASSSGRDATNEKLFF. The CDR3 DNA reads as TGTGCCAGCAGCTCCGGACGGGATGCAACTAATGAAAAACTGTTTTTT. The chain joins TRBV5-5 to TRBJ1-4, with unresolved D. This CDR3 has 16 residues. V shed 3 bases and J shed 0 bases, with 12 bases lying between them. Germline V CDR1 and CDR2: SGHKS, YYEKEE (reference sequence).

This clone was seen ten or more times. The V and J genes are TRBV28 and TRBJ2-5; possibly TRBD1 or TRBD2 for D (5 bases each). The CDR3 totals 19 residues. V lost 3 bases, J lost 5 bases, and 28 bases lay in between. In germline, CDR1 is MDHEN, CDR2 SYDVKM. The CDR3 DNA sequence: TGTGCCAGCAGTTTTCTCCCTTTCGCCCTTCGGGGCCAAGTGGAGACCCAGTACTTC. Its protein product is CASSFLPFALRGQVETQYF.

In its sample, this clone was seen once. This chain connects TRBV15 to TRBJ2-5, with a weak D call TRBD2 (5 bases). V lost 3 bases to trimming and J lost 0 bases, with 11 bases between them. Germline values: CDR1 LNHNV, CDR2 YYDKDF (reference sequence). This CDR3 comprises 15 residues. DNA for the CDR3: TGTGCCACCAGCAGCCCCGGAGGCCACCAAGAGACCCAGTACTTC. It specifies CATSSPGGHQETQYF. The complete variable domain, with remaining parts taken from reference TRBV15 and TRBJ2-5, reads DAMVIQNPRYQVTQFGKPVTLSCSQTLNHNVMYWYQQKSSQAPKLLFHYYDKDFNNEADTPDNFQSRRPNTSFCFLDIRSPGLGDTAMYLCATSSPGGHQETQYFGPGTRLLVL.

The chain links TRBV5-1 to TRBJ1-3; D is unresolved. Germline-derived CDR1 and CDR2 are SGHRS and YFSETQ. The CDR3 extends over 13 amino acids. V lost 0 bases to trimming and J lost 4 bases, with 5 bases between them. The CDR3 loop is CASSLAWGNTIYF. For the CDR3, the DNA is TGCGCCAGCAGCTTGGCTTGGGGAAACACCATATATTTT.

This chain's CDR3 is CASSLSAEVWNEQFF. CDR3 DNA sequence: TGTGCCAGCAGCTTATCGGCAGAGGTTTGGAATGAGCAGTTCTTC. The chain is built from TRBV5-4 and TRBJ2-1; D gene unclear. The V and J ends lost 2 bases and 7 bases respectively, with 16 bases between them. CDR1 is SGHNT, CDR2 YYREEE, per germline (reference sequence). This CDR3 comprises 15 residues.

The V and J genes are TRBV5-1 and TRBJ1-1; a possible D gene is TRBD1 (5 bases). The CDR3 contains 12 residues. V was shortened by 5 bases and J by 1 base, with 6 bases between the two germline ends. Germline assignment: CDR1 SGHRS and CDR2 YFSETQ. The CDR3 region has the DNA TGCGCCAGCAGAACAGGGAACACTGAAGCTTTCTTT. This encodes CASRTGNTEAFF.

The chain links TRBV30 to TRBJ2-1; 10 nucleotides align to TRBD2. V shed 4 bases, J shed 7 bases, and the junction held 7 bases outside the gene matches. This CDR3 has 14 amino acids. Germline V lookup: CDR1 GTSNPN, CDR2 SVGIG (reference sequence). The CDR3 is CAWTSGTSENEQFF. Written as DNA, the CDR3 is TGTGCCTGGACTAGCGGGACTAGCGAAAATGAGCAGTTCTTC.

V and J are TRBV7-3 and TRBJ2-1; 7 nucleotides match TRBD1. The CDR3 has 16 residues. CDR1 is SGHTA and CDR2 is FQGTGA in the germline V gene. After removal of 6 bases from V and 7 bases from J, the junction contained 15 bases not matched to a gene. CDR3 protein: CASSPGPGTASNEQFF. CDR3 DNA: TGTGCCAGCAGTCCCGGCCCCGGGACAGCAAGTAATGAGCAGTTCTTC.

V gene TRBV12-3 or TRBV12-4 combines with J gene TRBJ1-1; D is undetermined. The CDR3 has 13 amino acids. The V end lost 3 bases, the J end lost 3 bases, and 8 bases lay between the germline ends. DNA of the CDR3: TGTGCCAGCAGTTTCAATGTCGACACTGAAGCTTTCTTT. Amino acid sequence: CASSFNVDTEAFF.